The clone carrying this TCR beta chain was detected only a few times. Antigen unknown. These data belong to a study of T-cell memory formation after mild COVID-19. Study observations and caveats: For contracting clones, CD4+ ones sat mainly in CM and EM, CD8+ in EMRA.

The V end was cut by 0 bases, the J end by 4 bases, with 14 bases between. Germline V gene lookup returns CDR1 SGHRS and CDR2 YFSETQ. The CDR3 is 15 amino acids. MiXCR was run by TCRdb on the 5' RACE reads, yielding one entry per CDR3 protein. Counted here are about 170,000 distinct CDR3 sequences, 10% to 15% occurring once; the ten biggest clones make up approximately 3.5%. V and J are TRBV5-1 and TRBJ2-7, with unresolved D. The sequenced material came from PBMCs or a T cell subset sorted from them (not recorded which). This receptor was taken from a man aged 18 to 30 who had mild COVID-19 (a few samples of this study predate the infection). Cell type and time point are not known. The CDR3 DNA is TGCGCCAGCAGCTTGGACAGCGCCCAAGGTTACGAGCAGTACGTC. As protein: CASSLDSAQGYEQYV.